This entry lists 15 T cell receptor beta chains sequenced from one sample in a study of blood T cell repertoires in COVID-19. Sequencing was performed with immunoSEQ multiplex PCR; in TCRdb, only in-frame clones are kept and a portion is missing. The sample lists some 270,000 clones; 80% to 85% were seen once. The sample consisted of PBMCs or T cells enriched from blood (not recorded which). These receptors all stem from a man aged 50-60 years who had recovered from COVID-19.

The rearrangement links TRBV21-1 to TRBJ2-2; the D call of TRBD2 is as the table states it, not checked on the DNA. TRBV21-1 is designated a pseudogene. This CDR3 contains 15 residues. CDR3 sequence (DNA): TGTGCCAGCAGCAAGGAGGGAGTTAACACCGGGGAGCTGTTTTTT. Its translation is CASSKEGVNTGELFF.

The chain uses TRBV5-4 and TRBJ2-1; D uncertain. The length of the CDR3 is 16 residues. In germline, CDR1 is SGHNT, CDR2 YYREEE (reference sequence). V lost 3 bases, J lost 1 base, and 14 bases lay in between. CDR3 protein: CASSSEYAKSYNEQFF. DNA for the CDR3: TGTGCCAGCAGCTCGGAGTACGCAAAATCCTACAATGAGCAGTTCTTC.

The J gene is TRBJ2-3, the V gene TRBV11-2, with TRBD2 as a possible D gene (7 bases). The V end lost 0 bases, the J end lost 3 bases, and 16 bases lay between the germline ends. The CDR3 is 17 residues long. Germline V CDR1 and CDR2: SGHAT, FQNNGV. The CDR3 protein is CASSLDPLRGGTDTQYF. The CDR3, as DNA: TGTGCCAGCAGCTTAGATCCCTTGAGGGGGGGGACAGATACGCAGTATTTT.

This rearrangement joins TRBV5-1 to TRBJ1-2, with 9 bases identical to TRBD1. Trimming took 0 bases from V and 4 from J; bases not matched to a gene: 7. The CDR3 runs 16 residues. From germline, CDR1 is SGHRS and CDR2 YFSETQ. The DNA of the CDR3 is TGCGCCAGCAGCTTGGGGACAGGGGCGGTAGGCTATGGCTACACCTTC. Translation gives CASSLGTGAVGYGYTF.

The CDR3 region has the DNA TGTGCCAGCAGCCCTCTTGGGGGACAGGACTATGGCTACACCTTC. Amino acid sequence: CASSPLGGQDYGYTF. The gene calls are TRBV7-9 and TRBJ1-2, with TRBD1 identical over 8 bases. This CDR3 has 15 amino acids. CDR1 is SEHNR and CDR2 is FQNEAQ in the germline V gene (reference sequence). V trimming: 5 bases; J trimming: 3 bases; junction bases outside the gene matches: 8.

This chain joins TRBV7-2 and TRBJ1-4, with D perhaps TRBD1 (6 bases). In germline, CDR1 is SGHTA, CDR2 FQGNSA. There are 16 residues in the CDR3. Trimming took off 1 base at V and 2 bases at J, with 11 bases between the two ends. CDR3 DNA sequence: TGTGCCAGCAGCTTAGTGGGGGGGGCCACTAATGAAAAACTGTTTTTT. It codes for CASSLVGGATNEKLFF.

The chain joins TRBV6-5 to TRBJ1-1; TRBD1 aligns across 9 bases. Trimming cost V 6 bases and J 7 bases; bases outside gene matches: 9. The CDR3 spans 14 residues. CDR1 is MNHEY and CDR2 is SVGAGI in the germline V gene. CDR3 amino acids: CASRGQGPEREAFF. CDR3 coding DNA: TGTGCCAGCAGGGGACAGGGACCTGAGCGTGAAGCTTTCTTT.

This clone was detected once. This chain links TRBV6-5 with TRBJ2-7; 7 bases map to TRBD1. The CDR3 loop spans 13 amino acids. Germline V gene lookup returns CDR1 MNHEY and CDR2 SVGAGI. CDR3 loop: CAASRDRKYEQYF. Here the CDR3 DNA reads TGTGCAGCTAGCCGGGACAGAAAGTACGAGCAGTACTTC.

This clone turned up a few times. The J gene is TRBJ1-1, the V gene TRBV5-4, with D perhaps matching TRBD1 (5 bases). CDR3 length equals 16 residues. V lost 2 bases and J 0 bases, leaving 14 bases between the germline ends. CDR1 is SGHNT, CDR2 YYREEE, per germline (reference sequence). The CDR3 here is CASSFPAPGVNTEAFF. The CDR3 DNA sequence: TGTGCCAGCAGCTTTCCCGCCCCGGGGGTGAACACTGAAGCTTTCTTT.

This clone was observed a handful of times. V usage is TRBV11-2 and J usage is TRBJ2-1, with 14 bases that match TRBD2. Per germline, CDR1 SGHAT and CDR2 FQNNGV. CDR3 size: 19 residues. With V trimmed by 6 bases and J by 0 bases, 10 bases remained unmatched. The CDR3 spells CASRRGLAGEWSSYNEQFF. CDR3 bases: TGTGCCAGCAGGCGGGGACTAGCGGGAGAGTGGAGCTCCTACAATGAGCAGTTCTTC.

A few counts support this clone. The chain has TRBV5-1 and TRBJ1-3, with 9 bases identical to TRBD1. The CDR3 is 16 residues long. Per the germline V gene, CDR1 is SGHRS and CDR2 is YFSETQ. The V gene end was trimmed by 0 bases and the J gene end by 4 bases; junction bases not matched to a gene: 5. The CDR3 region is CASSLDGTGRGNTIYF. CDR3 DNA: TGCGCCAGCAGCTTGGACGGGACAGGGAGAGGAAACACCATATATTTT.

This clone was counted a single time. The chain is built from TRBV19 and TRBJ2-7, with 9 bases aligning to TRBD1. Germline V gives CDR1 LNHDA, CDR2 SQIVND (reference sequence). V trimming: 4 bases; J trimming: 3 bases; junction bases outside the gene matches: 4. This CDR3 has 14 residues. Here the CDR3 DNA reads TGTGCCAGTAGTACTTGGGGACAGGGCTACGAGCAGTACTTC. As protein: CASSTWGQGYEQYF. Filled out from reference TRBV19 and TRBJ2-7, the complete variable domain reads DGGITQSPKYLFRKEGQNVTLSCEQNLNHDAMYWYRQDPGQGLRLIYYSQIVNDFQKGDIAEGYSVSREKKESFPLTVTSAQKNPTAFYLCASSTWGQGYEQYFGPGTRLTVT.

The chain has TRBV9 and TRBJ1-1, with 11 bases identical to TRBD1. This CDR3 is built from 15 residues. Trimming cost V 4 bases and J 6 bases; bases outside gene matches: 8. CDR1 and CDR2 from the germline V gene are SGDLS and YYNGEE. The CDR3 coding sequence is TGTGCCAGCAGCCGTCGGACAGGGGGCAGATCTGAAGCTTTCTTT. Translated, it gives CASSRRTGGRSEAFF.

The chain's CDR3 is CASGLVQWGWEATDTQYF. Here the CDR3 DNA reads TGTGCTAGTGGTTTGGTACAATGGGGGTGGGAGGCGACAGATACGCAGTATTTT. The rearrangement uses TRBV12-5 and TRBJ2-3, with D perhaps matching TRBD2 (6 bases). From germline, CDR1 is LGHNT and CDR2 FRNRAP. The CDR3 runs to 18 residues. Trimming stripped 0 bases from V and 3 bases from J, with 19 bases between.

This chain joins TRBV3-1 (or the pseudogene TRBV3-2) and TRBJ2-2; 10 nucleotides line up with TRBD2. V trimming: 4 bases; J trimming: 7 bases; junction bases outside the gene matches: 9. This CDR3 region has 16 residues. Germline CDR1 and CDR2: LGHDT and YNNKEL (reference sequence). The CDR3 sequence: CASSPKGLASYGELFF. Written as DNA, the CDR3 is TGTGCCAGCAGCCCTAAGGGACTAGCGTCATACGGGGAGCTGTTTTTT.